Listed below are T cell receptor beta chains from one sample, sequenced in a study of cytomegalovirus exposure and HLA in healthy donors. Sequenced by immunoSEQ multiplex PCR; TCRdb stores in-frame clones only, minus some. The table records about 130,000 clones, roughly four fifths of them present only once. Sequenced: PBMCs. These receptors were obtained from a male donor in good health and CMV-seronegative. Each CDR3 is given with its conserved first and last residue. Fields, in order: D gene, J gene, V gene, clone size, CDR3 protein, CDR3 DNA. D genes are given only for firm matches. Not all rows give a size; the values are once, few, many and, for expanded clones, a class.

TRBD1 TRBJ2-2 TRBV11-3 . CASSPTGVGELFF TGTGCCAGCAGCCCCACAGGGGTCGGGGAGCTGTTTTTT
TRBD2 TRBJ2-1 TRBV5-1 few CASSLVGTIAEQFF TGCGCCAGCAGCTTGGTAGGGACTATCGCCGAGCAGTTCTTC
. TRBJ2-1 TRBV7-2 . CASSLGGGIDEQFF TGTGCCAGCAGCTTAGGCGGCGGGATCGATGAGCAGTTCTTC
. TRBJ2-5 TRBV7-6 . CASSPGNSRPETQYF TGTGCCAGCAGCCCTGGTAATAGCCGGCCAGAGACCCAGTACTTC
TRBD2 TRBJ2-7 TRBV9 . CASSSGSLDEQYF TGTGCCAGCAGTAGCGGGAGTTTAGACGAGCAGTACTTC
. TRBJ2-3 TRBV7-3 . CASSLSGFWTDTQYF TGTGCCAGCAGCTTATCAGGGTTTTGGACAGATACGCAGTATTTT
. TRBJ1-2 TRBV5-1 . CASSLARGNYGYTF TGCGCCAGCAGCTTGGCCCGGGGGAACTATGGCTACACCTTC
. TRBJ1-5 TRBV6-1 . CASSESIDQPQHF TGTGCCAGCAGTGAAAGCATTGATCAGCCCCAGCATTTT
TRBD1 TRBJ2-1 TRBV14 . CASSNDRDLYNEQFF TGTGCCAGCAGCAATGACAGGGACCTTTACAATGAGCAGTTCTTC
TRBD1 TRBJ2-7 TRBV28 . CASSLNRDRVYEQYF TGTGCCAGCAGTTTGAATCGGGACAGGGTCTACGAGCAGTACTTC
. TRBJ2-7 TRBV5-4 . CAIRRGGEFEQYF TGTGCCATACGCCGAGGAGGGGAGTTCGAGCAGTACTTC
TRBD1 TRBJ2-2 TRBV11-1 . CASSFQTGGTGELFF TGTGCCAGCAGCTTCCAGACAGGGGGCACCGGGGAGCTGTTTTTT
. TRBJ2-1 TRBV5-4 . CASSAQVVNEQFF TGTGCCAGCAGCGCTCAGGTGGTGAATGAGCAGTTCTTC
TRBD1 TRBJ2-7 TRBV7-9 . CASSLGDSTYEQYF TGTGCCAGCAGCTTAGGGGACAGCACCTACGAGCAGTACTTC
. TRBJ2-5 TRBV7-9 . CASRRRGGEETQYF TGTGCCAGCAGGCGCAGGGGTGGGGAGGAGACCCAGTACTTC
TRBD2 TRBJ2-3 TRBV7-8 . CASSLVGGTSGRASDTQYF TGTGCCAGCAGCTTAGTGGGGGGGACTAGCGGGAGGGCCTCAGATACGCAGTATTTT
. TRBJ1-2 TRBV30 once CAWRPTESYGYTF TGTGCCTGGAGGCCAACAGAATCCTATGGCTACACCTTC
. TRBJ2-7 TRBV10-3 once CAIAVQGTHEQYF TGTGCCATCGCCGTACAGGGCACCCACGAGCAGTACTTC
TRBD1 TRBJ1-1 TRBV2 . CASRGQGAGTEAFF TGTGCCAGCAGAGGACAGGGGGCTGGGACTGAAGCTTTCTTT
TRBD1 TRBJ1-1 TRBV6-5 . CASSSGRDRGRLSFF TGTGCCAGCAGTTCCGGCCGAGATAGGGGGCGGTTATCTTTCTTT
TRBD2 TRBJ2-7 TRBV30 . CAWAWSAGGEQYF TGTGCCTGGGCGTGGTCGGCGGGAGGCGAGCAGTACTTC
. TRBJ1-5 TRBV4-1 . CASSQEVRGKRQPQHF TGCGCCAGCAGCCAAGAAGTTCGGGGGAAACGTCAGCCCCAGCATTTT
TRBD1 TRBJ2-1 TRBV9 . CASSVVQGAGEQFF TGTGCCAGCAGCGTAGTCCAGGGGGCAGGAGAGCAGTTCTTC
. TRBJ2-3 TRBV9 few CASSAEGRRLDTQYF TGTGCCAGCAGCGCGGAGGGCAGGAGACTAGATACGCAGTATTTT
TRBD2 TRBJ2-3 TRBV27 few CASSLTGTRVTDTQYF TGTGCCAGCAGTTTAACCGGGACTAGGGTCACAGATACGCAGTATTTT
TRBD1 TRBJ1-3 TRBV27 . CASRPGLGQGAFGNTIYF TGTGCCAGCAGGCCTGGGCTGGGACAGGGGGCGTTTGGAAACACCATATATTTT
. TRBJ1-1 TRBV21-1 . CASSKSSLTVNTEAFF TGTGCCAGCAGCAAATCCAGCCTAACAGTGAACACTGAAGCTTTCTTT
. TRBJ1-2 TRBV6-6 . CASSPQTGANYGYTF TGTGCCAGCAGCCCTCAGACAGGCGCTAACTATGGCTACACCTTC
TRBD2 TRBJ2-3 TRBV7-2 . CASGSPPGGLAADTQYF TGTGCCAGCGGATCCCCCCCCGGAGGACTAGCGGCAGATACGCAGTATTTT
. TRBJ1-1 TRBV7-8 . CASKRDRNTEAFF TGTGCCAGCAAGCGGGATCGGAACACTGAAGCTTTCTTT
. TRBJ2-7 TRBV7-9 . CASSFGDYEQYF TGTGCCAGCAGCTTCGGGGACTACGAGCAGTACTTC
. TRBJ2-2 TRBV7-2 . CASSLLEGMNTGELFF TGTGCCAGCAGCTTACTCGAGGGAATGAACACCGGGGAGCTGTTTTTT
TRBD2 TRBJ2-7 TRBV10-3 . CAISESGSRLADSYEQYF TGTGCCATCAGTGAGTCGGGTAGTAGACTAGCGGACTCCTACGAGCAGTACTTC
TRBD2 TRBJ2-5 TRBV4-2 . CASSQGQGAGGQETQYF TGTGCCAGCAGCCAAGGGCAGGGAGCGGGAGGACAAGAGACCCAGTACTTC
. TRBJ2-7 TRBV27 . CASSRGGGGYEQYF TGTGCCAGCAGTAGGGGAGGGGGGGGATACGAGCAGTACTTC
TRBD1 TRBJ1-1 TRBV18 . CASSPRRGQAMNTEAFF TGTGCCAGCTCACCCCGCAGGGGACAGGCCATGAACACTGAAGCTTTCTTT